This TCR beta chain was documented in a study of post-analysis software for immune sequencing data. Overall study: Clinical courses comprised relapsing-remitting, secondary progressive and progressive-relapsing multiple sclerosis. Points from the study as a whole: Significantly lower normalized Chao1 diversity was seen in multiple sclerosis patients than in controls. Five TRBV segments, TRBV5-6, TRBV5-1 and TRBV20-1 among them, were found more frequent in patients than controls.

Unique molecular identifiers were built into the TCR beta cDNA libraries. About 500,000 cDNA molecules were obtained from roughly 1 to 10 million T cells. TCRdb reanalysed the PCR reads using MiXCR and keeps one entry per CDR3 protein. The sample holds hundreds of thousands of distinct CDR3 sequences, approximately 59% seen once. To note about this clonotype: Its antigen is not identified.

Looked up from germline, CDR1 is MGHRA and CDR2 is YSYEKL. This CDR3 spans 16 amino acids. V lost 3 bases and J lost 6, with 19 bases in between. This sequence was found in a girl aged 2-10 years with multiple sclerosis. Material: blood. The chain employs TRBV4-1 and TRBJ2-3; D tentatively reads TRBD1 or TRBD2 (6 bases each). The CDR3 sequence is CASSQGARAGMDTQYF. The CDR3 DNA follows: TGCGCCAGCAGCCAGGGGGCCAGGGCGGGGATGGATACGCAGTATTTT.